The source of this T cell receptor (beta chain) is a study of T cells after yellow fever vaccination (dated by TCRdb to the late 2010s). With regard to the full study: The SMART-Seq v4 Ultra Low Input RNA kit was used to prepare libraries from fractions with low cell numbers. Two healthy male donors made up the cohort, one aged 18 to 29 years and the other aged 30 to 40 years. Blood was drawn at multiple timepoints before and after primary and secondary immunization, with bulk PBMC replicates and cell subsets isolated. To follow T-cell clones before and after primary and booster YFV17D yellow fever vaccination, bulk TCR alpha and beta repertoires were sequenced over time. General findings and caveats noted by the study authors: Most clones expanded after primary vaccination (around 97% of CD4 and approximately 86% of CD8) were re-detected after the booster, suggesting that broad memory maintenance occurred. Because only two donors were included in the study, the extent to which the findings can be generalized is limited. Computational filtering was needed because FACS-sorted repertoires could contain abundant contaminating clonotypes from the bulk population. A small share of clonotypes occurred in both CD4 and CD8 compartments, likely arising from convergent recombination. The secondary T-cell response was weaker than the primary response but faster, peaking on day 5 instead of day 15.

Per the publication, the treatment or condition label means: live attenuated yellow fever vaccine strain. At each blood-draw timepoint, two biological replicates of bulk PBMCs were obtained. PBMCs were isolated from peripheral blood using a standard Ficoll-Paque protocol. RNA was extracted with TriZol from bulk PBMCs, CD4 and CD8 fractions, and dextramer-positive and dextramer-negative fractions. This clonotype was counted only a few times. What antigen it recognizes has not been identified. No per-base quality is available; no much larger clone lies one base away. TCR cDNA was synthesized by 5'RACE template switching, which introduced a universal primer site and unique molecular identifiers. Priming for cDNA synthesis came from both the TCR alpha and TCR beta constant segments. Library amplification involved two PCR steps, and the second step added sample barcodes and sequencing adapters. Sequencing of libraries was performed on Illumina HiSeq 2500 (2x100 bp) or NovaSeq (2x150 bp). As for the authors' bioinformatics: Reads were demultiplexed and collapsed into UMI consensus sequences with MIGEC, and V(D)J alignment was performed with MiXCR. Vaccine-responding clonotypes were identified with edgeR using replicate PBMC samples, with FDR below 0.01 and a log2 fold change above 5 up to day 15 being required. Each bulk clonotype was labeled CD4 or CD8 based on which sequenced repertoire, CD4 or CD8, contained the clonotype at higher abundance. TCRdb handled the public reads itself, with Q25 trimming in fastp and clone calling in MiXCR, and kept productive beta chains. Each CDR3 protein gets just one entry, which takes the most common genes and DNA from the rows behind it. TCRdb, not the authors, supplied the V and J calls. Counted in this sample were under 700,000 distinct CDR3 sequences; less than 20% of them appeared once. Around 16% of the sample belongs to the ten largest clones.

Sequencing used PBMCs, obtained around 5 days after the first yellow fever vaccination. The TCR was taken from a man younger than 30 who received the YFV17D yellow fever vaccine.

CDR3 protein: CASSQEASRPFTDTQYF. In nucleotides, the sequence is TGCGCCAGCAGCCAAGAGGCGTCCAGGCCTTTCACAGATACGCAGTATTTT. The chain couples TRBV4-1 to TRBJ2-3; the D gene cannot be resolved reliably. The CDR3, from cysteine to phenylalanine, totals 17 residues. Here the CDR3 DNA is all that survives: 51 bases in frame from base 1. V drops 0 bases and J drops 2 bases, leaving 15 bases in between. According to the germline V gene, CDR1 reads MGHRA and CDR2 reads YSYEKL.